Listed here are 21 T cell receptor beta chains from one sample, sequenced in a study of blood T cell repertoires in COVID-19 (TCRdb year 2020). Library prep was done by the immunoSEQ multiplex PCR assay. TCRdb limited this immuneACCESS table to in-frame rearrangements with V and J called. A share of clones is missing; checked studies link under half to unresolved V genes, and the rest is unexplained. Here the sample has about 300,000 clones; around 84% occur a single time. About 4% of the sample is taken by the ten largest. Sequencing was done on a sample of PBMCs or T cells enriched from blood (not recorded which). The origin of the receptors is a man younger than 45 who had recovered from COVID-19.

The CDR3 DNA reads TGTGCCAGCTCGTCGGACTCGAACTATGGCTACACCTTC. It specifies CASSSDSNYGYTF. The chain joins TRBV18 to TRBJ1-2; no clear D. CDR1 and CDR2 (germline): KGHSH, LQKENI. V was shortened by 6 bases and J by 2 bases, with 10 bases between the two germline ends. The CDR3 totals 13 residues.

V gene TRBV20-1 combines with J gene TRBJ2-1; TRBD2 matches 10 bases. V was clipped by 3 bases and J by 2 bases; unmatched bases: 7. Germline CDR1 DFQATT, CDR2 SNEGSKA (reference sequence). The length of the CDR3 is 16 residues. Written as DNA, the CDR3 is TGCAGTGCTAGTAAGGCTAGCGGGAGTCCCTACAATGAGCAGTTCTTC. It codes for CSASKASGSPYNEQFF.

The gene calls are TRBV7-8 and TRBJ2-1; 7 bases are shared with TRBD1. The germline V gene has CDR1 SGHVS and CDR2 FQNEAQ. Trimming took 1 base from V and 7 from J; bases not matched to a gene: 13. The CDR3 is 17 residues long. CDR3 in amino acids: CASSLGVGEGAQNEQFF. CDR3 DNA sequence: TGTGCCAGCAGCTTAGGGGTCGGTGAGGGGGCGCAGAATGAGCAGTTCTTC.

Here the CDR3 reads CASSMDRSTNEKLFF. As DNA, the CDR3 is TGTGCCAGTAGTATGGACAGATCAACTAATGAAAAACTGTTTTTT. The V and J genes are TRBV19 and TRBJ1-4; a weak D match, TRBD1 (6 bases). The CDR3 extends over 15 amino acids. V was pared by 3 bases and J by 0 bases, with 8 bases between. Germline CDR1 reads LNHDA; CDR2 reads SQIVND (reference sequence).

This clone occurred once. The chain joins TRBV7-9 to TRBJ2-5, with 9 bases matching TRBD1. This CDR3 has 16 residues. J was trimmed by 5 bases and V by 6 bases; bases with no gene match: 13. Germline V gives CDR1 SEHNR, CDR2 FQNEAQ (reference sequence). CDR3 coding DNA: TGTGCCAGCAGTAAAGACCGGGACAGGGATCGGGAGACCCAGTACTTC. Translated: CASSKDRDRDRETQYF.

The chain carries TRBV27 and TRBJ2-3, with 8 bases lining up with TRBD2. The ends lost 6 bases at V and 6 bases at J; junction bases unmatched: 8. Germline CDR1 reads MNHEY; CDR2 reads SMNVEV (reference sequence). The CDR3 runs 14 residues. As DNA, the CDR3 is TGTGCCAGCAGGCGGGGGACTAGGTCGGATACGCAGTATTTT. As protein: CASRRGTRSDTQYF.

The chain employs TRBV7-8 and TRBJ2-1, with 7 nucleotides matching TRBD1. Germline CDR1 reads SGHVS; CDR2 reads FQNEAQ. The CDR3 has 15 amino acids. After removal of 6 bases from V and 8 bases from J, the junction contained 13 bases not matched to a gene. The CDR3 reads CASRKDRAPRDEQFF. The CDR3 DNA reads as TGTGCCAGCAGAAAAGACAGGGCCCCCCGGGATGAGCAGTTCTTC.

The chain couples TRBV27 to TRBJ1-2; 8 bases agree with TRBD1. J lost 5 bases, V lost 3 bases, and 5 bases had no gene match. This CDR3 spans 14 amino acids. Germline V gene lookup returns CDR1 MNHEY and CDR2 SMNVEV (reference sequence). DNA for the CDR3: TGTGCCAGCAGTTTTCTCGGACAGGGATATGGCTACACCTTC. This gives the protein CASSFLGQGYGYTF.

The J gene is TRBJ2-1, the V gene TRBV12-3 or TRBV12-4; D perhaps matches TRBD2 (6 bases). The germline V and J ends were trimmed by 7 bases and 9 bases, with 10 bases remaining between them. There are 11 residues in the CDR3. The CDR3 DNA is TGTGCCAGCACCGTGGGGGGTGAGCAGTTCTTC. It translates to CASTVGGEQFF.

CDR3 DNA sequence: TGTGCCAGCAGGACCGACAGGGGGCACGGCGTCCTGACTTTC. Encoded protein: CASRTDRGHGVLTF. This rearrangement joins TRBV5-5 to TRBJ2-6; 10 nucleotides line up with TRBD1. The V gene end was trimmed by 5 bases and the J gene end by 12 bases; junction bases not matched to a gene: 8. Per germline, CDR1 SGHKS and CDR2 YYEKEE (reference sequence). The CDR3 consists of 14 residues.

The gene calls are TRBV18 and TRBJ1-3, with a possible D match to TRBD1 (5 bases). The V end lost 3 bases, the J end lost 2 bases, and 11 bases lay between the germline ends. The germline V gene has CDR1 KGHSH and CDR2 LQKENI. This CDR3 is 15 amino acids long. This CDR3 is CASSPGTQAGNTIYF. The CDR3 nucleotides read TGTGCCAGCTCACCGGGAACACAGGCTGGAAACACCATATATTTT.

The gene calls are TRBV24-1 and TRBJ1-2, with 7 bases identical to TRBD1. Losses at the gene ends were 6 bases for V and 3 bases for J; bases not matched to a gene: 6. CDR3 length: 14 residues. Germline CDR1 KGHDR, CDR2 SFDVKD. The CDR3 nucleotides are TGTGCCACCAGTCCAACAGGGGACGACTATGGCTACACCTTC. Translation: CATSPTGDDYGYTF.

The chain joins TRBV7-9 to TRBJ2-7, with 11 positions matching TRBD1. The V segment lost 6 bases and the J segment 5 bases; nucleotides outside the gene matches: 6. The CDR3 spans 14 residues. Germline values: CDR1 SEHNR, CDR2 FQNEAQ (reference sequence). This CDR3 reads CASRLDRGPNEQYF. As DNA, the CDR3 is TGTGCCAGCAGACTGGACAGGGGGCCCAACGAGCAGTACTTC.

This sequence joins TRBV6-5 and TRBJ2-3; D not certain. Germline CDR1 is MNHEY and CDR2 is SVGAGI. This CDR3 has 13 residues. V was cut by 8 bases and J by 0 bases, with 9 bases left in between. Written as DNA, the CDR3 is TGTGCCAGCGCCCTCGGGAGCACAGATACGCAGTATTTT. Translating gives CASALGSTDTQYF.

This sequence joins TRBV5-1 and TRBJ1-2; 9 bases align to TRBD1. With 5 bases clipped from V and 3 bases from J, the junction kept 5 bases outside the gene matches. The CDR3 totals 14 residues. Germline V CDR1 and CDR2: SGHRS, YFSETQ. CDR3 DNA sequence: TGCGCCAGCAGAAACAGGACAGGGGACTATGGCTACACCTTC. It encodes CASRNRTGDYGYTF.

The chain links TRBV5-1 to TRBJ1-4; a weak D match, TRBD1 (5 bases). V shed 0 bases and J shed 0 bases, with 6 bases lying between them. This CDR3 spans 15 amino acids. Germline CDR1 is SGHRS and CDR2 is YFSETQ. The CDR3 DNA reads TGCGCCAGCAGCTTGGGGGACTCAACTAATGAAAAACTGTTTTTT. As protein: CASSLGDSTNEKLFF.

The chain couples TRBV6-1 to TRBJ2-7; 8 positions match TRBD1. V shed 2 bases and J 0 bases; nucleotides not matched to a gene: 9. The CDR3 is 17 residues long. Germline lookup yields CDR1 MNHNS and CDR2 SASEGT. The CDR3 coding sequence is TGTGCCAGCAGTGAACCGAGACAGGGGAAAAGCTCCTACGAGCAGTACTTC. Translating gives CASSEPRQGKSSYEQYF.

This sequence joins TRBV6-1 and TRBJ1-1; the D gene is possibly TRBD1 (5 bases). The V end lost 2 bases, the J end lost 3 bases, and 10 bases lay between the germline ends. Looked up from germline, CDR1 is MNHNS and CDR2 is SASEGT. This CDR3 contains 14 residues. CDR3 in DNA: TGTGCCAGCAGTGAACTGGAGGGGCACACTGAAGCTTTCTTT. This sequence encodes CASSELEGHTEAFF.

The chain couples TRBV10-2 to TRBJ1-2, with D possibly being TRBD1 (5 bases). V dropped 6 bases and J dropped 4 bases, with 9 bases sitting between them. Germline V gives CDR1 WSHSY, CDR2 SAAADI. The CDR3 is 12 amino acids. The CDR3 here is CASSGGSYGYTF. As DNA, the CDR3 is TGCGCCAGCAGCGGGGGAAGCTATGGCTACACCTTC.

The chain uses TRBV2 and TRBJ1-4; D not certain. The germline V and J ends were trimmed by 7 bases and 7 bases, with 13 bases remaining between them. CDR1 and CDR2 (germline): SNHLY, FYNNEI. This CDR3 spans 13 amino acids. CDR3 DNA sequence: TGTGCCAGCAAGACCCTGCCTAGTGAAAAACTGTTTTTT. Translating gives CASKTLPSEKLFF.

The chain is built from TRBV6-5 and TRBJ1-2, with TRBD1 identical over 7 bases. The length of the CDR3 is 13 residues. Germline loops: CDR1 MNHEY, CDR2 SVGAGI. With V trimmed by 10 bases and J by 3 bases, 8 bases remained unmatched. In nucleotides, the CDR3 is TGTGCCACCGACAGGGAAATTTACTATGGCTACACCTTC. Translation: CATDREIYYGYTF.